This T cell receptor (beta chain) was sequenced during a study of blood T cell repertoires in COVID-19. About the research overall: T cells, B-cell-depleted T cells, or PBMCs supplied cDNA or gDNA.

Individuals drawn from some 25 US areas were about 18 to 89 years old. Allocation to cohorts depended on clinical history reported by the participants. This CDR3 is built from 17 residues. The J segment lost 8 bases and the V segment lost 1 base, leaving 7 bases of the junction unmatched. Germline V gene data show CDR1 as KGHDR and CDR2 as SFDVKD. This clone is a singleton in its sample. The assay was immunoSEQ multiplex PCR, and TCRdb's table has in-frame clones only and misses some. The sample shows about 180,000 clones, more than 75% of them seen only once. The V and J genes are TRBV24-1 and TRBJ2-1; 13 nucleotides match TRBD2. The sequence was collected from a human donor with acute COVID-19. The donor label of this sample is uncertain. The sample taken for sequencing was PBMCs or T cells enriched from blood (not recorded which). CDR3 amino acids: CATSDFTSGGAFYEQFF. In nucleotides, the CDR3 is TGTGCCACCAGTGATTTTACTAGCGGGGGGGCTTTCTATGAGCAGTTCTTC.